A single sample gave rise to the 15 T cell receptor beta chains below, sequenced in a study of blood T cell repertoires in COVID-19. TCRdb keeps only in-frame clones here, not all; method: immunoSEQ multiplex PCR. This table holds 150,000 to 200,000 clones, 85% to 95% found once. The specimen sequenced was peripheral blood. Receptor source: a woman in her sixties with COVID-19, enrolled during active disease.

The chain couples TRBV5-1 to TRBJ2-7; TRBD1 agrees at 11 bases. Germline CDR1 and CDR2: SGHRS and YFSETQ. V dropped 4 bases and J dropped 6; count of bases not matched to a gene: 12. This CDR3 spans 16 amino acids. CDR3 residues: CASSPLRSGTGGEQYF. CDR3 bases: TGCGCCAGCAGCCCCCTCCGCTCCGGGACAGGGGGCGAGCAGTACTTC.

This chain connects TRBV18 to TRBJ2-1; perhaps TRBD2 as D (6 bases). Per germline, CDR1 KGHSH and CDR2 LQKENI. V lost 3 bases and J lost 7, with 7 bases in between. The CDR3 has 12 residues. The CDR3 here is CASSPTSNEQFF. The CDR3 nucleotides are TGTGCCAGCTCACCGACTAGTAATGAGCAGTTCTTC.

The V and J genes are TRBV9 and TRBJ1-5, with D unclear. The ends were cut back, 0 bases at V and 5 bases at J, with 9 bases in the middle. Germline CDR1 reads SGDLS; CDR2 reads YYNGEE. This CDR3 region has 14 residues. CDR3 in DNA: TGTGCCAGCAGCGTAGGGGGAGGAGATCAGCCCCAGCATTTT. It translates to CASSVGGGDQPQHF.

In DNA, the CDR3 is TGTGCCAGCAGCTACACCAGGACAGTGAGCTCCTACAATGAGCAGTTCTTC. Amino acids: CASSYTRTVSSYNEQFF. The rearrangement joins TRBV11-2 to TRBJ2-1; D may be TRBD1 (6 bases). The germline gives CDR1 SGHAT, CDR2 FQNNGV. Between the trimmed V and J ends, which lost 4 bases and 0 bases, there was a span of 16 bases. The CDR3 has 17 residues.

The V gene is TRBV7-2, the J gene TRBJ1-5; 10 bases line up with TRBD1. The germline V gene has CDR1 SGHTA and CDR2 FQGNSA. V trimming: 5 bases; J trimming: 6 bases; junction bases outside the gene matches: 13. The CDR3 length is 17 residues. CDR3 nucleotide sequence: TGTGCCAGCAGCCAAAGACAGGGGGCGCTGAGGGGTCAGCCCCAGCATTTT. Protein sequence: CASSQRQGALRGQPQHF.

The chain couples TRBV11-3 to TRBJ2-3; the D is unclear. Germline-derived CDR1 and CDR2 are SGHNT and YENEEA. V lost 3 bases, J lost 0 bases, and 4 bases lay in between. The CDR3 is 13 residues long. In nucleotides, the CDR3 is TGTGCCAGCAGCTTCTCTAGCACAGATACGCAGTATTTT. This translates into CASSFSSTDTQYF.

This clone came up a few times. The chain combines TRBV9 with TRBJ1-4; D remains unclear. CDR1 is SGDLS and CDR2 is YYNGEE in the germline V gene. With 4 bases removed from V and 0 bases from J, the gap between germline ends came to 4 bases. The CDR3 covers 13 residues. This CDR3 reads CASSPSTNEKLFF. CDR3 coding DNA: TGTGCCAGCAGCCCCTCAACTAATGAAAAACTGTTTTTT.

This clone was seen only a few times. The V gene is TRBV6-1, the J gene TRBJ1-1, with D unresolved. V dropped 2 bases and J dropped 3 bases, with 13 bases sitting between them. The germline V gene has CDR1 MNHNS and CDR2 SASEGT. The CDR3 runs to 15 residues. Here the CDR3 DNA reads TGTGCCAGCAGTGAACGTGCCCTATCCGACACTGAAGCTTTCTTT. Protein sequence: CASSERALSDTEAFF.

The V and J genes are TRBV19 and TRBJ1-1, with a tentative D call TRBD1 (6 bases). V dropped 7 bases and J dropped 7 bases, with 13 bases sitting between them. Germline V gene sequence: CDR1 LNHDA, CDR2 SQIVND (reference sequence). The CDR3 length is 12 residues. For the CDR3, the DNA is TGTGCCAGTAACTCCGGACAGTTTGAAGCTTTCTTT. Translated, it gives CASNSGQFEAFF.

CDR3 amino acids: CATSREQTFQETQYF. The CDR3 DNA is TGTGCCACCAGCAGAGAACAAACCTTCCAAGAGACCCAGTACTTC. The chain combines TRBV15 with TRBJ2-5; no firm D call. The CDR3 is made up of 15 amino acids. CDR1 is LNHNV and CDR2 is YYDKDF in the germline V gene (reference sequence). V lost 0 bases and J 1 base, leaving 9 bases between the germline ends.

CDR3 sequence (DNA): TGTGCCGGAAAGAGGCCAGCTGGCGATGAGCAGTTCTTC. It encodes CAGKRPAGDEQFF. J is TRBJ2-1 and V is TRBV6-5; D unresolved. The germline V gene has CDR1 MNHEY and CDR2 SVGAGI. The CDR3 extends over 13 amino acids. Trimming removed 11 bases from V and 8 bases from J, with 19 bases in between.

On this clone itself: The same CDR3 is also encoded by other DNA sequences in this sample. This chain connects TRBV7-2 to TRBJ1-3; maybe TRBD1 (5 bases). V was clipped by 5 bases and J by 4 bases, with 18 bases between them. The CDR3 has 16 residues. Germline CDR1 is SGHTA and CDR2 is FQGNSA. The CDR3 sequence is CASSRGGTFRGNTIYF. The CDR3 DNA reads TGTGCCAGCAGCCGCGGGGGGACTTTTCGCGGAAACACCATATATTTT.

CDR3 in amino acids: CASSARPQDTEAFF. The CDR3 region has the DNA TGTGCCAGCAGCGCCCGACCACAGGACACTGAAGCTTTCTTT. The gene calls are TRBV9 and TRBJ1-1; TRBD1 is a possible D gene (5 bases). The CDR3 totals 14 residues. Per the germline V gene, CDR1 is SGDLS and CDR2 is YYNGEE. V was shortened by 3 bases and J by 3 bases, with 12 bases between the two germline ends.

CDR3 residues: CASSQSAYSQYF. In DNA form, the CDR3 reads TGTGCCAGCAGCCAAAGTGCTTACTCTCAGTACTTC. V usage is TRBV6-2 or TRBV6-3 and J usage is TRBJ2-4, with D unresolved. In germline, CDR1 is MNHEY, CDR2 SVGEGT. The V end was cut by 6 bases, the J end by 12 bases, with 15 bases between. CDR3 length: 12 amino acids.

Here the CDR3 reads CASSSTGRTNEKLFF. In DNA, the CDR3 is TGTGCCAGCAGCTCCACAGGGCGGACTAATGAAAAACTGTTTTTT. This chain uses TRBV7-6 with TRBJ1-4; D is perhaps TRBD1 (6 bases). V was trimmed by 4 bases and J by 2 bases, leaving 11 bases between them. Germline CDR1 and CDR2: SGHVS and FNYEAQ. The CDR3 has 15 amino acids.